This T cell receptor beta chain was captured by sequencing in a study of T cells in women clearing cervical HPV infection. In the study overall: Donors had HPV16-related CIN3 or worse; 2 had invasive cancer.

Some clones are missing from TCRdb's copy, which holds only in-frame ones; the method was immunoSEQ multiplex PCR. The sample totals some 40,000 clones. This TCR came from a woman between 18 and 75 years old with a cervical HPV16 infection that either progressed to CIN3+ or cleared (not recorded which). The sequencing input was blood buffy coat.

CDR3 sequence reads: CASSQLRQAHQPQHF. The CDR3 DNA, read in part, is TGTGCCAGCTCACAGCTTAGACAGGCTCATCAGCCC. The gene calls are TRBV18 and TRBJ1-5, with a possible D match to TRBD1 (6 bases). The read finishes 3 residues shy of the CDR3 end, and the germline J gene is used to complete it. Germline V CDR1 and CDR2: KGHSH, LQKENI. Trimming cost V 4 bases and J 5 bases, with 15 bases left between them. The CDR3 has 15 amino acids.